This is a list of T cell receptor beta chains from one sample in a study of blood T cell repertoires in COVID-19. TCRdb keeps only in-frame clones here, not all; method: immunoSEQ multiplex PCR. The sample lists 150,000 to 200,000 clones, about 86% occurring once. Material for sequencing was peripheral blood. Every receptor here comes from a young woman who had recovered from COVID-19. Each CDR3 is given with its conserved first and last residue. The D gene is left open where the match is weak. Only part of the rows carry a size: once, few, many, or a class if the clone is expanded.

CDR3aa | CDR3nt | abundance | len | d_gene | j_gene | v_gene
CASGSGLAGGLGYEQYF | TGTGCCTCGGGGTCGGGTCTAGCGGGGGGACTTGGCTACGAGCAGTACTTC | few | 17 | TRBD2 | TRBJ2-7 | TRBV9
CASSVDIYGYTF | TGCGCCAGCAGCGTGGACATCTATGGCTACACCTTC | NA | 12 | NA | TRBJ1-2 | TRBV5-1
CASSSFRGTGELFF | TGTGCCAGCAGCTCCTTCAGGGGAACCGGGGAGCTGTTTTTT | NA | 14 | NA | TRBJ2-2 | TRBV7-2
CASSLGSGSTGELFF | TGTGCCAGCAGCTTAGGTAGCGGGAGTACCGGGGAGCTGTTTTTT | NA | 15 | TRBD2 | TRBJ2-2 | TRBV7-6
CASSWGTTDQPQHF | TGTGCCAGCAGTTGGGGCACCACGGATCAGCCCCAGCATTTT | NA | 14 | NA | TRBJ1-5 | TRBV6-2/TRBV6-3
CASSDRGPSGELFF | TGTGCCAGCAGTGACAGGGGGCCATCCGGGGAGCTGTTTTTT | NA | 14 | TRBD1 | TRBJ2-2 | TRBV6-4
CASYRDRDSQETQYF | TGTGCCAGTTACCGGGACAGGGATTCTCAAGAGACCCAGTACTTC | NA | 15 | TRBD1 | TRBJ2-5 | TRBV6-5
CASSLGVAETGELFF | TGTGCCAGCAGCTTAGGGGTAGCGGAGACCGGGGAGCTGTTTTTT | NA | 15 | NA | TRBJ2-2 | TRBV7-3
CASSLRGSGGGGDTQYF | TGTGCCAGCAGCCTTAGGGGGAGCGGGGGCGGTGGAGATACGCAGTATTTT | NA | 17 | TRBD2 | TRBJ2-3 | TRBV11-2
CASSEGAGRVFF | TGTGCCAGCAGTGAAGGAGCAGGGAGGGTGTTTTTT | NA | 12 | TRBD2 | TRBJ2-2 | TRBV6-1
CASSQADVGSTDTQYF | TGTGCCAGCAGCCAGGCCGATGTCGGGAGCACAGATACGCAGTATTTT | NA | 16 | NA | TRBJ2-3 | TRBV4-2
CATSWDSPSQPQHF | TGTGCCACCTCATGGGACTCTCCCAGTCAGCCCCAGCATTTT | NA | 14 | NA | TRBJ1-5 | TRBV19
CASSIGSNTLNEQFF | TGTGCCAGTAGTATAGGTAGCAATACGCTCAATGAGCAGTTCTTC | NA | 15 | NA | TRBJ2-1 | TRBV19
CASSLSGQPQETQYF | TGTGCCAGCAGCTTAAGCGGCCAGCCACAAGAGACCCAGTACTTC | NA | 15 | NA | TRBJ2-5 | TRBV13
CSVEGWTGPGEQYF | TGCAGCGTTGAAGGTTGGACAGGGCCGGGTGAGCAGTACTTC | NA | 14 | TRBD1 | TRBJ2-7 | TRBV29-1
CATSDITGNRAGELFF | TGTGCCACCAGTGATATTACAGGGAATCGGGCCGGGGAGCTGTTTTTT | once | 16 | NA | TRBJ2-2 | TRBV24-1
CASSLGIQGVGGYTF | TGCGCCAGCAGCCTAGGAATCCAGGGGGTTGGTGGCTACACCTTC | NA | 15 | TRBD1 | TRBJ1-2 | TRBV4-1
CASSFGVGTGYEQYF | TGTGCCAGCAGTTTCGGGGTGGGGACAGGCTACGAGCAGTACTTC | NA | 15 | TRBD1 | TRBJ2-7 | TRBV27
CASSLQAFTEAFF | TGTGCCAGCAGTTTACAGGCTTTCACTGAAGCTTTCTTT | NA | 13 | NA | TRBJ1-1 | TRBV12-3/TRBV12-4
CASSSRTSGSADTQYF | TGTGCCAGCAGCTCACGGACTAGCGGGAGTGCGGATACGCAGTATTTT | once | 16 | TRBD2 | TRBJ2-3 | TRBV13
CATQTGSVSTEAFF | TGCGCCACCCAGACTGGGTCAGTCAGCACTGAAGCTTTCTTT | once | 14 | NA | TRBJ1-1 | TRBV10-2
CASSVGQGARYTF | TGTGCCAGCAGCGTCGGGCAGGGGGCTCGCTACACCTTC | NA | 13 | TRBD1 | TRBJ1-2 | TRBV9
CASSYSAAEAFF | TGTGCCAGCAGTTATTCGGCGGCTGAAGCTTTCTTT | NA | 12 | NA | TRBJ1-1 | TRBV6-5
CASSLEAGLAYEQYF | TGTGCCAGCAGCTTAGAGGCCGGACTCGCCTACGAGCAGTACTTC | NA | 15 | NA | TRBJ2-7 | TRBV7-9
CASGGLVGADNEQFF | TGCGCCAGCGGCGGACTCGTCGGAGCGGATAATGAGCAGTTCTTC | few | 15 | NA | TRBJ2-1 | TRBV4-1
CASSAGTGYGYTF | TGTGCCAGCAGCGCCGGGACAGGGTATGGCTACACCTTC | NA | 13 | TRBD1 | TRBJ1-2 | TRBV7-2
CASSVAMGLQETQYF | TGTGCCAGCAGCGTAGCTATGGGACTCCAAGAGACCCAGTACTTC | few | 15 | NA | TRBJ2-5 | TRBV9
CASSEGGQGNFQPQHF | TGTGCCAGCAGCGAGGGAGGACAGGGGAATTTTCAGCCCCAGCATTTT | once | 16 | TRBD1 | TRBJ1-5 | TRBV9
CASSRQGTDTQYF | TGTGCCAGCAGTCGACAGGGCACAGATACGCAGTATTTT | NA | 13 | NA | TRBJ2-3 | TRBV6-5
CASSTGQAHQETQYF | TGCGCCAGCAGCACCGGACAGGCGCACCAAGAGACCCAGTACTTC | NA | 15 | TRBD1 | TRBJ2-5 | TRBV5-1
CASSPTRWPPSPLHF | TGTGCCAGCAGCCCCACGAGGTGGCCTCCTTCACCCCTCCACTTT | NA | 15 | NA | TRBJ1-6 | TRBV14
CAIGTNTGELFF | TGTGCGATCGGGACTAACACCGGGGAGCTGTTTTTT | once | 12 | NA | TRBJ2-2 | TRBV30
CASSSTGATYEQYF | TGTGCCAGCAGCTCCACAGGGGCTACCTACGAGCAGTACTTC | NA | 14 | TRBD1 | TRBJ2-7 | TRBV7-9
CASSLAQGSATNEKLFF | TGTGCCAGCAGCTTAGCGCAGGGGTCTGCAACTAATGAAAAACTGTTTTTT | NA | 17 | NA | TRBJ1-4 | TRBV7-9
CATSEPLTSGSADTQYF | TGTGCCACCAGTGAACCCTTGACTAGCGGGAGCGCAGATACGCAGTATTTT | NA | 17 | TRBD2 | TRBJ2-3 | TRBV24-1
CASSFDRGNTEAFF | TGCGCCAGCAGCTTTGACAGGGGGAACACTGAAGCTTTCTTT | NA | 14 | TRBD1 | TRBJ1-1 | TRBV4-3
CASSYGASGRYGEQFF | TGTGCCAGCAGTTACGGGGCGAGCGGGAGGTATGGTGAGCAGTTCTTC | once | 16 | TRBD2 | TRBJ2-1 | TRBV6-2/TRBV6-3
CASNDAQGAKKLFF | TGTGCCAGCAACGACGCGCAGGGGGCTAAGAAACTGTTTTTT | NA | 14 | TRBD1 | TRBJ1-4 | TRBV6-5
CASSPKGLAGGYNEQFF | TGTGCCAGCAGCCCTAAAGGACTAGCGGGGGGATACAATGAGCAGTTCTTC | NA | 17 | TRBD2 | TRBJ2-1 | TRBV7-7
CASSPTGALNQPQHF | TGTGCCAGCAGCCCTACAGGGGCCCTAAATCAGCCCCAGCATTTT | NA | 15 | TRBD1 | TRBJ1-5 | TRBV7-9
CASSLSTDTQYF | TGTGCCAGTTCCCTGAGCACAGATACGCAGTATTTT | NA | 12 | NA | TRBJ2-3 | TRBV2
CASSQDGGVADTQYF | TGCGCCAGCAGCCAAGACGGGGGGGTCGCAGATACGCAGTATTTT | NA | 15 | TRBD2 | TRBJ2-3 | TRBV4-1
CASSPSLAGNQPQHF | TGTGCCAGCAGCCCCAGTTTAGCAGGCAATCAGCCCCAGCATTTT | NA | 15 | NA | TRBJ1-5 | TRBV7-6
CASSSGTTRYQPQHF | TGTGCCAGCAGCTCCGGGACAACCCGTTATCAGCCCCAGCATTTT | once | 15 | NA | TRBJ1-5 | TRBV7-9
CASSPGRVNQPQHF | TGTGCCAGCAGCCCCGGGCGGGTCAATCAGCCCCAGCATTTT | NA | 14 | NA | TRBJ1-5 | TRBV7-9
CASSGRGGTDTQYF | TGTGCCAGCAGCGGTCGCGGGGGAACAGATACGCAGTATTTT | NA | 14 | TRBD2 | TRBJ2-3 | TRBV9
CASSEGRNPNEKLFF | TGTGCCAGCAGCGAGGGAAGAAATCCTAATGAAAAACTGTTTTTT | NA | 15 | NA | TRBJ1-4 | TRBV2
CASSLGLVYRDTQYF | TGCGCCAGCAGCTTGGGACTAGTTTACCGAGATACGCAGTATTTT | NA | 15 | NA | TRBJ2-3 | TRBV5-1
CASSRESSGNTIYF | TGTGCCAGCAGTAGGGAGAGCTCTGGAAACACCATATATTTT | NA | 14 | NA | TRBJ1-3 | TRBV6-6
CASSTSGRAGETQYF | TGTGCCAGTAGTACTAGCGGGAGGGCCGGAGAGACCCAGTACTTC | NA | 15 | TRBD2 | TRBJ2-5 | TRBV19
CSVGGHPTYEQYF | TGCAGCGTTGGGGGACACCCGACCTACGAGCAGTACTTC | NA | 13 | NA | TRBJ2-7 | TRBV29-1
CASSYDRATEAFF | TGTGCCAGCAGTTACGACAGGGCCACTGAAGCTTTCTTT | NA | 13 | TRBD1 | TRBJ1-1 | TRBV6-5
CASSLGTGLNNEQFF | TGCGCCAGCAGCCTCGGGACAGGGTTGAACAATGAGCAGTTCTTC | NA | 15 | TRBD1 | TRBJ2-1 | TRBV4-3
CSVEADTQYF | TGCAGCGTTGAAGCGGATACGCAGTATTTT | NA | 10 | NA | TRBJ2-3 | TRBV29-1
CASSKPGQGGEKLFF | TGTGCCAGCAGTAAACCGGGACAGGGGGGGGAAAAACTGTTTTTT | NA | 15 | TRBD1 | TRBJ1-4 | TRBV6-5
CASSLGQGFHEQFF | TGTGCCAGCAGCTTAGGGCAGGGGTTCCATGAGCAGTTCTTC | NA | 14 | NA | TRBJ2-1 | TRBV7-9
CASSSFGTLRNEQFF | TGTGCCAGCAGTTCCTTCGGGACTCTCCGCAATGAGCAGTTCTTC | NA | 15 | NA | TRBJ2-1 | TRBV6-5
CASSEGLREATYNEQFF | TGTGCCAGCAGTGAAGGTTTGCGGGAAGCGACATACAATGAGCAGTTCTTC | NA | 17 | NA | TRBJ2-1 | TRBV6-1
CASSESITSTDTQYF | TGTGCCAGCAGTGAAAGTATTACTAGCACAGATACGCAGTATTTT | NA | 15 | NA | TRBJ2-3 | TRBV2